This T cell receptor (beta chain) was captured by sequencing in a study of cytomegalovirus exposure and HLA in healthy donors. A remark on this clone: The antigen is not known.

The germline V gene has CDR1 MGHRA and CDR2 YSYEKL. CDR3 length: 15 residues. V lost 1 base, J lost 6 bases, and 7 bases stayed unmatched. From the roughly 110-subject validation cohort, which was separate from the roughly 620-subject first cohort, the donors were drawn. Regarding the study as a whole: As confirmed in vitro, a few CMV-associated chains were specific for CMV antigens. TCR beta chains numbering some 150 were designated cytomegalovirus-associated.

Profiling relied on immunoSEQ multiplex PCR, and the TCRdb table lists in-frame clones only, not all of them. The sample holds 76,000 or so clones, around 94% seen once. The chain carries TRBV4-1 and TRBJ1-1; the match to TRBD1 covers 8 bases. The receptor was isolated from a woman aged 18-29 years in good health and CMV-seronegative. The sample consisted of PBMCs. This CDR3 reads CASSQGRGRSAEAFF. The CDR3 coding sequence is TGCGCCAGCAGCCAAGGCAGGGGGCGCTCAGCTGAAGCTTTCTTT.